This record looks at one TCR beta chain sequence and its context. The data are from a study of CD8+ T cells in alopecia areata. The treatment is: oral pan-JAK inhibitor, 5-10 mg twice daily. Investigators sorted PBMCs to obtain both CD4+ and CD8+ T cells. Extraction and reverse transcription of RNA yielded cDNA as the sequencing template. Produced via immunoSEQ multiplex PCR; TCRdb's table is partial and in-frame only. This sample has about 140,000 clones, with 75% to 85% found just once. The ends lost 4 bases at V and 2 bases at J; junction bases unmatched: 9. The CDR3 is made up of 17 amino acids. Germline CDR1 and CDR2: SEHNR and FQNEAQ (reference sequence).

The material was CD8+ T cells sorted from blood, obtained at week 4, from a patient treated with tofacitinib. The sequence was obtained from a human donor with alopecia areata. The genes are TRBV7-9 and TRBJ2-3; 10 bases map to TRBD1. This chain's CDR3 is CASSYRQGAYATDTQYF. DNA of the CDR3: TGTGCCAGCAGCTACCGACAGGGGGCCTATGCCACAGATACGCAGTATTTT. The full variable domain, with the rest looked up from reference TRBV7-9 and TRBJ2-3, is DTGVSQNPRHKITKRGQNVTFRCDPISEHNRLYWYRQTLGQGPEFLTYFQNEAQLEKSRLLSDRFSAERPKGSFSTLEIQRTEQGDSAMYLCASSYRQGAYATDTQYFGPGTRLTVL.